The clone carrying this T cell receptor (beta chain) was seen a single time. Peripheral blood was collected from the related graft donor on the marrow donation day. This specimen comes from a study of T cells after posttransplantation cyclophosphamide. The CDR3 runs 13 residues. V was clipped by 3 bases and J by 6 bases, with 11 bases between them. Germline assignment: CDR1 MDHEN and CDR2 SYDVKM. Libraries were prepared by immunoSEQ multiplex PCR; TCRdb keeps only in-frame clonotypes and omits some of them. The table lists 20,000 to 25,000 clones, around 73% of them singletons. The receptor was isolated from a woman in her sixties in good health, CMV-negative, and a related stem cell transplant donor. Source material: memory CD4+ T cells sorted from PBMCs. This chain connects TRBV28 to TRBJ1-2; no firm D call. The DNA for the CDR3 is TGTGCCAGCAGTTTCAACTCGCGTAATGGCTACACCTTC. Amino acids: CASSFNSRNGYTF.